A single sample is the source of the 21 T cell receptor beta chains below, sequenced in a study of T cell changes during pregnancy in multiple sclerosis. Produced via immunoSEQ multiplex PCR; TCRdb's table is partial and in-frame only. The table includes under 45,000 clones, around 96% detected once. The sample in question was peripheral blood, obtained in the second trimester of pregnancy. All receptors derive from a female donor with multiple sclerosis, enrolled in a pregnancy study.

This clone was detected only a few times. CDR3 coding DNA: TGTGCCAGCAGTGGTCCGGGACAGGTCAACAATGAGCAGTTCTTC. Its protein product is CASSGPGQVNNEQFF. The rearrangement uses TRBV6-1 and TRBJ2-1; 8 nucleotides match TRBD1. Trimming removed 4 bases from V and 5 bases from J; junction bases left unmatched: 7. The CDR3 spans 15 residues. Germline V lookup: CDR1 MNHNS, CDR2 SASEGT.

V gene TRBV7-9 combines with J gene TRBJ2-2; 10 nucleotides align to TRBD2. The CDR3 is 18 residues long. In germline, CDR1 is SEHNR, CDR2 FQNEAQ (reference sequence). V shed 4 bases and J 5 bases; nucleotides not matched to a gene: 13. CDR3 in amino acids: CASSSAGSGGPGTGELFF. The CDR3 coding sequence is TGTGCCAGCAGCTCCGCGGGTAGCGGGGGGCCGGGAACCGGGGAGCTGTTTTTT.

The chain has TRBV4-3 and TRBJ2-2; D uncertain. Trimming took off 0 bases at V and 7 bases at J, with 12 bases between the two ends. The V gene's germline CDR1 is LGHNA and CDR2 YSLEER. The CDR3 is 15 residues long. The CDR3 region is CASSQDISRNGELFF. DNA of the CDR3: TGCGCCAGCAGCCAAGATATCTCTAGGAACGGGGAGCTGTTTTTT.

The chain combines TRBV7-2 with TRBJ2-7, with D possibly TRBD1 on 6 matching bases. CDR3 length: 15 residues. The germline CDR1 and CDR2 sequences are SGHTA and FQGNSA. Trimming took 8 bases from V and 2 from J, leaving 19 bases between them. The CDR3 DNA reads as TGTGCCAGCTCACACAGGGCCAGCCGAGCCTACGAGCAGTACTTC. Amino acid sequence: CASSHRASRAYEQYF.

The V gene is TRBV5-1, the J gene TRBJ1-2; tentative D call: TRBD1 (6 bases). The CDR3 is 14 residues long. Trimming removed 5 bases at V and 0 bases at J, with 11 bases between. In germline, CDR1 is SGHRS, CDR2 YFSETQ. CDR3 sequence (DNA): TGCGCCAGCAGTCTGGGGGCTCCTAACTATGGCTACACCTTC. This codes for CASSLGAPNYGYTF.

The rearrangement links TRBV5-5 to TRBJ1-3, with 7 bases identical to TRBD1. Germline CDR1 SGHKS, CDR2 YYEKEE (reference sequence). The CDR3 is made up of 16 amino acids. V lost 3 bases to trimming and J lost 0 bases; unmatched junction nucleotides: 6. CDR3 DNA: TGTGCCAGCAGCTCGGACAGGTTAGCCTCTGGAAACACCATATATTTT. This translates into CASSSDRLASGNTIYF.

The V and J genes are TRBV7-3 and TRBJ2-3, with 7 bases identical to TRBD2. Germline V gene data show CDR1 as SGHTA and CDR2 as FQGTGA. The CDR3 totals 15 residues. The V segment lost 5 bases and the J segment 0 bases; nucleotides outside the gene matches: 5. The CDR3 bases are TGTGCCAGCAGCAATAGCGGGTCCAGCACAGATACGCAGTATTTT. This translates into CASSNSGSSTDTQYF.

V and J are TRBV4-2 and TRBJ2-1; 12 bases match TRBD2. With 2 bases clipped from V and 4 bases from J, the junction kept 9 bases outside the gene matches. Germline V CDR1 and CDR2: LGHNA, YNFKEQ. The length of the CDR3 is 18 residues. The CDR3 bases are TGTGCCAGCAGCCAAATTCTAGCGGGGGGGACTCGATACAATGAGCAGTTCTTC. This sequence encodes CASSQILAGGTRYNEQFF.

The V call is TRBV7-9, the J call TRBJ1-2, with a tentative D call TRBD1 (5 bases). V was clipped by 7 bases and J by 6 bases, with 21 bases between them. CDR1 SEHNR and CDR2 FQNEAQ come from the germline V gene (reference sequence). The length of the CDR3 is 15 residues. The CDR3 sequence: CASNLREIIGHGYTF. CDR3 DNA sequence: TGTGCCAGCAACCTCAGGGAAATTATCGGCCATGGCTACACCTTC.

This chain connects TRBV19 to TRBJ2-3; perhaps TRBD2 as D (5 bases). The CDR3 is made up of 15 amino acids. Per the germline V gene, CDR1 is LNHDA and CDR2 is SQIVND (reference sequence). The V gene lost 6 bases and the J gene lost 1 base, with 14 bases spanning the gap. The CDR3 sequence: CASSNLFGGTDTQYF. CDR3 nucleotide sequence: TGTGCCAGTAGCAATCTTTTCGGGGGCACAGATACGCAGTATTTT.

The chain couples TRBV19 to TRBJ1-5; D uncertain. V was cut by 0 bases and J by 9 bases, with 9 bases left in between. The V gene's germline CDR1 is LNHDA and CDR2 SQIVND (reference sequence). The CDR3 loop spans 13 amino acids. CDR3 loop: CASSIDLTGPQHF. In nucleotides, the CDR3 is TGTGCCAGTAGTATAGATCTCACCGGGCCCCAGCATTTT.

V and J are TRBV6-6 and TRBJ1-1; a weak D match, TRBD1 (5 bases). Trimming took off 6 bases at V and 0 bases at J, with 14 bases between the two ends. The germline CDR1 and CDR2 sequences are MNHNY and SVGAGI (reference sequence). This CDR3 is built from 15 residues. CDR3 coding DNA: TGTGCCAGCAGCCCCGGACAAAAGTTGAACACTGAAGCTTTCTTT. Its protein product is CASSPGQKLNTEAFF.

This chain uses TRBV7-9 with TRBJ2-2, with D possibly TRBD2 on 6 matching bases. Trimming pared 5 bases from V and 4 bases from J, leaving 14 bases between. There are 15 residues in the CDR3. Germline CDR1 reads SEHNR; CDR2 reads FQNEAQ (reference sequence). CDR3 amino acids: CASSPLDYSTGELFF. CDR3 in DNA: TGTGCCAGCAGCCCTCTGGACTACTCCACCGGGGAGCTGTTTTTT. The variable domain in full, with the rest retrieved from reference TRBV7-9 and TRBJ2-2, is DTGVSQNPRHKITKRGQNVTFRCDPISEHNRLYWYRQTLGQGPEFLTYFQNEAQLEKSRLLSDRFSAERPKGSFSTLEIQRTEQGDSAMYLCASSPLDYSTGELFFGEGSRLTVL.

This chain joins TRBV11-2 and TRBJ2-7; D remains unclear. Per the germline V gene, CDR1 is SGHAT and CDR2 is FQNNGV. The germline V and J ends were trimmed by 4 bases and 0 bases, with 7 bases remaining between them. The CDR3 is made up of 13 amino acids. The CDR3 loop is CASSWAPSYEQYF. The CDR3 coding sequence is TGTGCCAGCAGCTGGGCTCCCTCCTACGAGCAGTACTTC.

The chain joins TRBV4-3 to TRBJ2-7, with TRBD2 as a possible D gene (6 bases). CDR3 length equals 13 residues. The germline V gene encodes CDR1 LGHNA and CDR2 YSLEER. V gave up 1 base and J gave up 7 bases, with 11 bases separating them. Here the CDR3 reads CASSQVRGMEQYF. CDR3 nucleotide sequence: TGCGCCAGCAGCCAAGTACGGGGGATGGAGCAGTACTTC.

The chain is built from TRBV19 and TRBJ1-2; no definite D call. This CDR3 is built from 13 residues. V dropped 1 base and J dropped 8 bases, with 11 bases sitting between them. Germline assignment: CDR1 LNHDA and CDR2 SQIVND (reference sequence). The CDR3 protein is CASSIAAGGGYTF. CDR3 sequence (DNA): TGTGCCAGTAGTATAGCAGCTGGAGGAGGCTACACCTTC.

CDR3 sequence (DNA): TGTGCCAGCAGCAGGACAGGGGGGAATTCACCCCTCCACTTT. Its translation: CASSRTGGNSPLHF. The chain couples TRBV11-1 to TRBJ1-6; 10 nucleotides align to TRBD1. This CDR3 has 14 residues. The V gene's germline CDR1 is SGHAT and CDR2 FQDESV (reference sequence). The ends lost 5 bases at V and 7 bases at J; junction bases unmatched: 2. Using reference TRBV11-1 and TRBJ1-6 for the parts outside the CDR3, the full variable domain is EAEVAQSPRYKITEKSQAVAFWCDPISGHATLYWYRQILGQGPELLVQFQDESVVDDSQLPKDRFSAERLKGVDSTLKIQPAELGDSAMYLCASSRTGGNSPLHFGNGTRLTVT.

The CDR3 nucleotides are TGTGCCAGCAGTTCGACAGGCCGTAATGAAAAACTGTTTTTT. It yields the protein CASSSTGRNEKLFF. V usage is TRBV27 and J usage is TRBJ1-4; tentatively, D is TRBD1 (6 bases). The V and J ends lost 4 bases and 4 bases respectively, with 10 bases between them. Per the germline V gene, CDR1 is MNHEY and CDR2 is SMNVEV (reference sequence). This CDR3 spans 14 amino acids.

The chain couples TRBV30 to TRBJ2-1, with 8 bases fitting TRBD2. From germline, CDR1 is GTSNPN and CDR2 SVGIG (reference sequence). V was pared by 5 bases and J by 9 bases, with 9 bases of the junction left unmatched. This CDR3 comprises 13 residues. CDR3 in amino acids: CAWCSGTRSEQFF. The CDR3 DNA reads as TGTGCCTGGTGTAGTGGGACTAGGAGTGAGCAGTTCTTC.

The chain carries TRBV2 and TRBJ1-2; 10 positions agree with TRBD1. This CDR3 spans 14 amino acids. Germline trimming cut 9 bases from V and 2 bases from J; bases unmatched to any gene: 6. Germline CDR1 is SNHLY and CDR2 is FYNNEI. CDR3 in amino acids: CARDRGIGNYGYTF. The CDR3 DNA reads as TGTGCCAGGGACAGGGGGATCGGGAACTATGGCTACACCTTC. The entire variable domain, with the rest obtained from reference TRBV2 and TRBJ1-2, is as follows: EPEVTQTPSHQVTQMGQEVILRCVPISNHLYFYWYRQILGQKVEFLVSFYNNEISEKSEIFDDQFSVERPDGSNFTLKIRSTKLEDSAMYFCARDRGIGNYGYTFGSGTRLTVV.

V gene TRBV5-4 combines with J gene TRBJ2-1; 7 nucleotides line up with TRBD2. CDR1 is SGHNT and CDR2 is YYREEE in the germline V gene (reference sequence). The V and J ends lost 3 bases and 5 bases, in that order; junction bases with no gene match: 8. The CDR3 length is 15 residues. Written as DNA, the CDR3 is TGTGCCAGCAGCTCGGAGCGGGAAATTAACAATGAGCAGTTCTTC. Its translation: CASSSEREINNEQFF.